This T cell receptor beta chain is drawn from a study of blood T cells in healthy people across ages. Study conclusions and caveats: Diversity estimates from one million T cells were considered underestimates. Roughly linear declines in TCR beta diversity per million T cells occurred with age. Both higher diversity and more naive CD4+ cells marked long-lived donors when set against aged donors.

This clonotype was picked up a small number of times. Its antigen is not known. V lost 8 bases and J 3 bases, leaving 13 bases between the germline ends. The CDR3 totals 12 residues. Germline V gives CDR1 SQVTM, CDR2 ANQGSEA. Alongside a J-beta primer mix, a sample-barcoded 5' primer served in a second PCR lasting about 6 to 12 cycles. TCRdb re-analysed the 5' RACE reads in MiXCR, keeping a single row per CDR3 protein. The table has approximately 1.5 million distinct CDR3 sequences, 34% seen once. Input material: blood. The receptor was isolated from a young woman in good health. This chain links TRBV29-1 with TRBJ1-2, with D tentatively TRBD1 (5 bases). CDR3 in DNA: TGCAGCTCCCAGGGTAACGACTATGGCTACACCTTC. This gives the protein CSSQGNDYGYTF.